The 5 T cell receptor beta chains reported below all come from one sample, sequenced in a study of response to subunit inactivated influenza vaccine. From the RT-PCR reads, TCRdb called clonotypes with MiXCR, one entry per CDR3 protein. The repertoire includes about 700,000 distinct CDR3 sequences, approximately 14% of them detected once, and 6% to 9.5% sits in the top ten. This specimen was PBMCs from blood, taken 14 to 15 days before vaccination. Receptors originate from a man aged 45 to 65 who received an inactivated influenza vaccine.

The table lists this clonotype with many counts. The chain recombines TRBV20-1 with TRBJ2-2; D may be TRBD2 (5 bases). CDR3 length: 15 residues. Germline V gene sequence: CDR1 DFQATT, CDR2 SNEGSKA (reference sequence). Between the trimmed V and J ends, which lost 1 base and 1 base, there was a span of 10 bases. The CDR3 sequence: CSARAGSENTGELFF. The DNA of the CDR3 is TGCAGTGCTAGAGCGGGGTCAGAGAACACCGGGGAGCTGTTTTTT.

This clonotype was detected only a few times. V gene TRBV30 combines with J gene TRBJ2-7; D not resolved. This CDR3 contains 15 residues. The V end lost 3 bases, the J end lost 5 bases, and 20 bases lay between the germline ends. Germline values: CDR1 GTSNPN, CDR2 SVGIG (reference sequence). The DNA of the CDR3 is TGTGCCTGGAGCCCCACCGGCGGTTATGGACACGAGCAGTACTTC. Translation gives CAWSPTGGYGHEQYF.

The sample holds a few counts of this clonotype. The rearrangement joins TRBV6-2 or TRBV6-3 to TRBJ1-1; D not resolved. V was clipped by 10 bases and J by 4 bases, with 13 bases between them. This CDR3 is built from 12 residues. From germline, CDR1 is MNHEY and CDR2 SVGEGT. Here the CDR3 DNA reads TGTGCCATACGGACCGCGAGCACTGAAGCTTTCTTT. Translating gives CAIRTASTEAFF.

This chain joins TRBV5-6 and TRBJ2-3, with 8 bases that match TRBD2. The CDR3 spans 16 residues. The germline gives CDR1 SGHDT, CDR2 YYEEEE. The trim removed 0 bases at V and 0 bases at J, leaving 3 bases unmatched. In DNA form, the CDR3 reads TGTGCCAGCAGCTTGGGGAGCGGGAGAAGCACAGATACGCAGTATTTT. It codes for CASSLGSGRSTDTQYF.

The chain combines TRBV29-1 with TRBJ2-7; D is unclear. The CDR3 loop spans 13 amino acids. V was trimmed by 4 bases and J by 5 bases, leaving 15 bases between them. Per the germline V gene, CDR1 is SQVTM and CDR2 is ANQGSEA. The CDR3 spells CSVVGSLPDEQYF. In DNA form, the CDR3 reads TGCAGCGTTGTCGGCAGCCTCCCAGACGAGCAGTACTTC.